A single sample gave rise to the 5 T cell receptor beta chains below, sequenced in a study of patients and donors after allogeneic stem cell transplantation. TCRdb re-analysed the RT-PCR reads in MiXCR, keeping a single row per CDR3 protein. The sample includes about 88,000 distinct CDR3 sequences, around 46% of them seen just once. The specimen sequenced was blood, either unsorted or a sorted T cell fraction (not recorded which). The source is a human donor who was either an allogeneic HSCT recipient or a stem cell or donor lymphocyte infusion donor (not recorded which). It is not recorded whose cells these are; they may come from a transplant donor.

This chain connects TRBV7-2 to TRBJ1-6; D remains ambiguous. CDR1 and CDR2 (germline): SGHTA, FQGNSA. V gave up 2 bases and J gave up 5 bases, with 10 bases separating them. The CDR3 totals 15 residues. The CDR3 DNA reads as TGTGCCAGCAGCTTACGGGTGTCTGATAATTCACCCCTCCACTTT. Residues: CASSLRVSDNSPLHF.

The chain joins TRBV6-5 to TRBJ1-1, with a tentative D call TRBD1 (5 bases). V lost 1 base to trimming and J lost 4 bases, with 10 bases between them. This CDR3 spans 14 amino acids. CDR1 MNHEY and CDR2 SVGAGI come from the germline V gene. As DNA, the CDR3 is TGTGCCAGCAGTTACTGGGGGGGAGGCACTGAAGCTTTCTTT. Amino acids: CASSYWGGGTEAFF.

The rearrangement joins TRBV5-5 to TRBJ2-7; a weak D match, TRBD1 (6 bases). The CDR3 sequence is 15 residues long. Germline loops: CDR1 SGHKS, CDR2 YYEKEE (reference sequence). Trimming stripped 1 base from V and 2 bases from J, with 13 bases between. In DNA, the CDR3 is TGTGCCAGCAGCTTGTCCCCAGGGACAACCTACGAGCAGTACTTC. Its translation is CASSLSPGTTYEQYF.

This clonotype came up once. As DNA, the CDR3 is TGTGCCAGCAGCTTAGGGGGGACTAGCGGTATGGGGACCCAGTACTTC. This encodes CASSLGGTSGMGTQYF. The chain combines TRBV7-2 with TRBJ2-5; 11 nucleotides line up with TRBD2. CDR3 length equals 16 residues. Germline V gene lookup returns CDR1 SGHTA and CDR2 FQGNSA. Unmatched junction bases numbered 8, after V lost 1 base and J lost 7 bases.

This chain uses TRBV7-2 with TRBJ2-3; no reliable D call. V lost 5 bases to trimming and J lost 1 base, with 4 bases between them. The germline CDR1 and CDR2 sequences are SGHTA and FQGNSA. The CDR3 length is 12 residues. This CDR3 reads CASSPGTDTQYF. CDR3 nucleotide sequence: TGTGCCAGCAGCCCTGGCACAGATACGCAGTATTTT.